This paragraph covers one T cell receptor (beta chain) sequence. Its antigen is unknown. There are no base qualities to consult, and no much larger clone falls within one base. From the cysteine through the phenylalanine, the CDR3 covers 10 amino acids. Just CDR3 DNA is preserved here, 30 bases in frame from base 1. As encoded in the germline V gene, CDR1 is SQVTM while CDR2 is ANQGSEA. V drops 0 bases and J drops 12 bases, leaving 7 bases in between. Sample time point, as interpreted from the label and publication: about 28 days (+/-7) after the second vaccine dose. The treatment or condition label, as the study defines it: meningococcal conjugate vaccine given as trial control. Vaccinee samples were obtained from the UK trials COV001 and COV002, which included a single-blind randomized controlled phase 2/3 trial of AZD1222 (ChAdOx1 nCoV-19) in healthy adults. Trial participant PBMC samples were collected at day 0 and day 28 after the second dose for TCRbeta chain sequencing.

The CDR3 regions of human TCRbeta chains were subjected to immunosequencing. Regarding the original processing steps: TCRs in the repertoires were matched against a reference library of SARS-CoV-2-specific TCRs that had been generated with the MIRA antigen-specificity platform. Breadth was defined as the fraction of unique TCRs that were SARS-CoV-2-associated, and depth was defined as the fraction of total T cells that were SARS-CoV-2-associated. Using the MIRA data, each spike-specific TCR was mapped to the spike region that the TCR reacts to and placed in a CD4 or CD8 class. Log10-transformed breadth and depth values were compared by one-way ANOVA with Sidak's multiple comparisons tests. Held by TCRdb, this immuneACCESS table contains in-frame sequences only and omits some clones. Under half of the omission traces to an unresolved V gene where checked; the cause of the rest is unknown. D and trimming were read from the DNA, whereas the V and J calls and clone size are those reported in that table. Recorded for this sample are fewer than 200,000 clones; 90% of them occurred a single time. Of the sample, approximately 4.2% is held by the ten largest clones.

The data originate from a study of T cell responses to AZD1222 COVID-19 vaccine (dated by TCRdb to about 2021). Looking at the study overall: A total of about 230 trial participants underwent TCR sequencing, of whom 200 to 220 received two doses of AZD1222 and around 26 received two doses of the MenACWY control vaccine. Trial participants were enrolled by age into subgroups of 18-55, 56-69 and 70-plus years, and around 140, 26 and 57 TCR-sequenced participants, respectively, were included in these subgroups. Broad study findings and their caveats: Most participants were white British and females outnumbered males, and the authors suggested that clonal diversity may have been underestimated. The whole spike protein was spanned by vaccine-associated CD4 TCRs, and dominant responses were seen in regions 160-218 and 743-854. Spike-specific TCR breadth and depth rose significantly after two AZD1222 doses compared with day 0 and with MenACWY recipients. Because no day 14 peak-response samples were available, repertoires were characterized only after the peak T cell response. Reportedly, close to half of the unique spike-specific TCRs recognized epitopes lying outside the regions that are mutated in the B.1.351 and B.1.1.7 variants. Conclusions about previously exposed vaccinees are limited, since just 6 or 7 AZD1222 recipients were seropositive for SARS-CoV-2 at baseline. The 56-69-year group was small, and its depth increase did not reach significance, likely because of low power.

The chain is assembled from TRBV29-1 and TRBJ2-3; the D gene cannot be resolved reliably. The source was peripheral blood, collected 28 days after the second dose of the MenACWY control vaccine. The TCR was taken from an adult who received the MenACWY meningococcal vaccine as a control. The CDR3 reads CSVEEQAQYF. DNA sequence: TGCAGCGTTGAAGAGCAGGCCCAGTATTTT.